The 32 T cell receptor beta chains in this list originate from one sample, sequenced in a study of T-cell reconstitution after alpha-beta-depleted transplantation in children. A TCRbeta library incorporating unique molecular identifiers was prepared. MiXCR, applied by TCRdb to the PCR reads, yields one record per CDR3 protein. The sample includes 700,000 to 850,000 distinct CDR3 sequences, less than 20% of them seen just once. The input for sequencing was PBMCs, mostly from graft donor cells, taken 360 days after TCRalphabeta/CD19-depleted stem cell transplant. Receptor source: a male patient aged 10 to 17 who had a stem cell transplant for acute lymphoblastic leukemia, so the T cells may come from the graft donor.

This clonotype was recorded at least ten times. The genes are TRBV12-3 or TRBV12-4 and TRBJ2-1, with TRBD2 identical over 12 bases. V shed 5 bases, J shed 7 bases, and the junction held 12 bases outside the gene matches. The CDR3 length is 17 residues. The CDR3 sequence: CASSPPGLAGIWNEQFF. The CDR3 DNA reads TGTGCCAGCAGTCCCCCCGGACTAGCGGGAATTTGGAATGAGCAGTTCTTC.

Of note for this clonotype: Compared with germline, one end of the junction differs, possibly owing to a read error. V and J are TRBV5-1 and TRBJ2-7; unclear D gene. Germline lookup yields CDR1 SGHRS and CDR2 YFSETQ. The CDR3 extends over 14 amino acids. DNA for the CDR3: TGCGCCAGCAGCTTGGCTGCAGTCTCCAACGAGCAGTACTTC. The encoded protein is CASSLAAVSNEQYF.

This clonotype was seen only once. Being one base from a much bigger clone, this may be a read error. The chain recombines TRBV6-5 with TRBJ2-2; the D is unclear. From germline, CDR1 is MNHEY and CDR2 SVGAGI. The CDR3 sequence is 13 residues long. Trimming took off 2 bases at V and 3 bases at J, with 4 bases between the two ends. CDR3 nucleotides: TGTGCCAGCAGTTACGCGGACACCGGGGAGCTGTTTTTT. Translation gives CASSYADTGELFF.

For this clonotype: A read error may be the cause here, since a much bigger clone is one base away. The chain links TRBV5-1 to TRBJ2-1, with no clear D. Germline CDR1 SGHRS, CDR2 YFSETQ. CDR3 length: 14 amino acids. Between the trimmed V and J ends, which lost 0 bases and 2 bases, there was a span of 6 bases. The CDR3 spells CASSLGETYNEQFF. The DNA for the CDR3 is TGCGCCAGCAGCTTGGGGGAAACCTACAATGAGCAGTTCTTC.

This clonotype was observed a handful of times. CDR3 region: CSVEEGEGFNSGANVLTF. As DNA, the CDR3 is TGCAGCGTTGAAGAGGGTGAGGGCTTCAACTCTGGGGCCAACGTCCTGACTTTC. The V call is TRBV29-1, the J call TRBJ2-6; D may be TRBD2 (5 bases). Germline V lookup: CDR1 SQVTM, CDR2 ANQGSEA. V dropped 0 bases and J dropped 0 bases, with 15 bases sitting between them. The CDR3 runs 18 residues.

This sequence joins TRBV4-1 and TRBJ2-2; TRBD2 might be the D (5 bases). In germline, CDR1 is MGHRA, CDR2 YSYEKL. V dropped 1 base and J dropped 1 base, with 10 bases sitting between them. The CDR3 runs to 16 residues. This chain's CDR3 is CASSQGLALNTGELFF. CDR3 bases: TGCGCCAGCAGCCAAGGCCTAGCCCTGAACACCGGGGAGCTGTTTTTT.

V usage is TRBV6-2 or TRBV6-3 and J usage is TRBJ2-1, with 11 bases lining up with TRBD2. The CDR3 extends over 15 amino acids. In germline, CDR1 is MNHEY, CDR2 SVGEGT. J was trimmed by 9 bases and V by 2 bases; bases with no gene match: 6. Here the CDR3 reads CASSYISGRESEQFF. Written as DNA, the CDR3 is TGTGCCAGCAGTTACATTAGCGGGAGGGAGAGTGAGCAGTTCTTC.

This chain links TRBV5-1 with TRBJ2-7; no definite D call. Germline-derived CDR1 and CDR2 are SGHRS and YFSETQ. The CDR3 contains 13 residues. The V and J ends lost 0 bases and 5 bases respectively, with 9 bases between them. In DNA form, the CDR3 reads TGCGCCAGCAGCTTGGGGGGAATCCACGAGCAGTACTTC. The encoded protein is CASSLGGIHEQYF.

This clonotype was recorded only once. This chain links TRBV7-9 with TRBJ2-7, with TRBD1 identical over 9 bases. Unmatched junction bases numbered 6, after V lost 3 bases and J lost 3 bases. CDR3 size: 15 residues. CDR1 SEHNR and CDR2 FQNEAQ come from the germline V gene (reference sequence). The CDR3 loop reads CASSFRPGQGYEQYF. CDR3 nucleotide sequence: TGTGCCAGCAGCTTTCGGCCGGGACAGGGCTACGAGCAGTACTTC.

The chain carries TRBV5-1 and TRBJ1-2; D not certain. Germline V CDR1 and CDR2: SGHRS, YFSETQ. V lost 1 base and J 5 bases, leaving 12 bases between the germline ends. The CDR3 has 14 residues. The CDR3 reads CASSLRPGDYGYTF. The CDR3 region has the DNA TGCGCCAGCAGCTTGAGGCCAGGAGATTATGGCTACACCTTC.

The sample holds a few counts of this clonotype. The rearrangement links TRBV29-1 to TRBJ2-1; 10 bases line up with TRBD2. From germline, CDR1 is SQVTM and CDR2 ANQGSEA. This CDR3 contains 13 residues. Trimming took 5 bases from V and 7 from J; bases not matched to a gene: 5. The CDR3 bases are TGCAGCGTTTCTAGCGGGAGAAGAAATGAGCAGTTCTTC. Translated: CSVSSGRRNEQFF.

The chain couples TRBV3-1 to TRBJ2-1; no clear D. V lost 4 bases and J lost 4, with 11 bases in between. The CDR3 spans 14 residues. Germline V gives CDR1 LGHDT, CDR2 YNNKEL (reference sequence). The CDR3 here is CASSPPTHYNEQFF. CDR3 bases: TGTGCCAGCAGCCCCCCCACCCATTACAATGAGCAGTTCTTC.

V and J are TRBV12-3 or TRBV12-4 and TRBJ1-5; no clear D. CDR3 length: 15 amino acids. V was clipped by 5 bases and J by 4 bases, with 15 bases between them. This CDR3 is CASSPPTGGNQPQHF. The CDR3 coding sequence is TGTGCCAGCAGTCCCCCAACGGGTGGTAATCAGCCCCAGCATTTT.

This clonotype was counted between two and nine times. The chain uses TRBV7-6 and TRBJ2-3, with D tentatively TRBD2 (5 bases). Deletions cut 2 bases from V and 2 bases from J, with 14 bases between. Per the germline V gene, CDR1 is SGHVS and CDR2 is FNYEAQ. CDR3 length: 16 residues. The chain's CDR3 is CASSLYGESFTDTQYF. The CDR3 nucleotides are TGTGCCAGCAGCTTATACGGGGAATCTTTCACAGATACGCAGTATTTT. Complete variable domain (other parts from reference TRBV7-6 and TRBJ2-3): GAGVSQSPRYKVTKRGQDVALRCDPISGHVSLYWYRQALGQGPEFLTYFNYEAQQDKSGLPNDRFSAERPEGSISTLTIQRTEQRDSAMYRCASSLYGESFTDTQYFGPGTRLTVL.

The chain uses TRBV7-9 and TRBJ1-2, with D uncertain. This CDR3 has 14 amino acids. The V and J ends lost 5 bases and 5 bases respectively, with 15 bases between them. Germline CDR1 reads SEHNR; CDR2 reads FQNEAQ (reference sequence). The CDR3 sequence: CASSPSGSPYGYTF. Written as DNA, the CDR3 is TGTGCCAGCAGCCCCTCCGGCAGTCCTTATGGCTACACCTTC.

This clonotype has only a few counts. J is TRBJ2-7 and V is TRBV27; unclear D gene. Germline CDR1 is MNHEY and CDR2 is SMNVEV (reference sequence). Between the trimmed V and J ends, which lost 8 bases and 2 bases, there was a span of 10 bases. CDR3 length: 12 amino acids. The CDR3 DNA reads TGTGCCAGCCTCTCCGCAACCTACGAGCAGTACTTC. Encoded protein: CASLSATYEQYF.

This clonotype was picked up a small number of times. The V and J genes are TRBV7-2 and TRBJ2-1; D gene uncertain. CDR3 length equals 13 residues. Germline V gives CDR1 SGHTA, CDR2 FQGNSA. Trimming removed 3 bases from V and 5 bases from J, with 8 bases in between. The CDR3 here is CASSFPDHNEQFF. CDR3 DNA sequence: TGTGCCAGCAGCTTCCCCGACCACAATGAGCAGTTCTTC. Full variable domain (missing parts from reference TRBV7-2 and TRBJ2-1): GAGVSQSPSNKVTEKGKDVELRCDPISGHTALYWYRQSLGQGLEFLIYFQGNSAPDKSGLPSDRFSAERTGGSVSTLTIQRTQQEDSAVYLCASSFPDHNEQFFGPGTRLTVL.

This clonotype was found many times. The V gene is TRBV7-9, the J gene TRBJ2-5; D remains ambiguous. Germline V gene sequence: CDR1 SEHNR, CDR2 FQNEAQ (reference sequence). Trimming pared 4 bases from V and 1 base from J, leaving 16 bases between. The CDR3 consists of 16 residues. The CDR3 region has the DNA TGTGCCAGCAGCTCCCTGGACCCTTTGATCCAAGAGACCCAGTACTTC. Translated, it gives CASSSLDPLIQETQYF.

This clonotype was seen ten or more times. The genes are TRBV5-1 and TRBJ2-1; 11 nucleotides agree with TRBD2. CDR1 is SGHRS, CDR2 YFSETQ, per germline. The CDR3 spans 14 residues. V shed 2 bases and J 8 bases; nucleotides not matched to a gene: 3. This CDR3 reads CASSLLAGADEQFF. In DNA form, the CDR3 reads TGCGCCAGCAGCTTACTAGCGGGAGCCGATGAGCAGTTCTTC.

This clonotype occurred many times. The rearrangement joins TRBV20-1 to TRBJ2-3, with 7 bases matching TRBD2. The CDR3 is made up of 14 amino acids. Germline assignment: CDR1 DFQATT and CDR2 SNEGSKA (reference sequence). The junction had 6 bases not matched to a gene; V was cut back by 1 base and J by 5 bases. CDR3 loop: CSARVAGVQDTQYF. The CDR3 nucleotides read TGCAGTGCTAGAGTCGCGGGAGTTCAAGATACGCAGTATTTT.

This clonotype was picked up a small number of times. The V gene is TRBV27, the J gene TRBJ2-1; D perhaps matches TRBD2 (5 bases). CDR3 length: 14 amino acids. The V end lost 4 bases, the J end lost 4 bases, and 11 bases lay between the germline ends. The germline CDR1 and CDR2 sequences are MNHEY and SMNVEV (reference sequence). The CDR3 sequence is CASSSEGGYNEQFF. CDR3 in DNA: TGTGCCAGCAGTTCAGAGGGCGGTTACAATGAGCAGTTCTTC.

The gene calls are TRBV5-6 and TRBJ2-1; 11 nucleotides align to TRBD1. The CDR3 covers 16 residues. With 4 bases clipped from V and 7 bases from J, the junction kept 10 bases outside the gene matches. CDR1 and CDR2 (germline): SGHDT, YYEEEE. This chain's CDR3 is CASSPGQGAHVNEQFF. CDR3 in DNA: TGTGCCAGCAGCCCTGGACAGGGGGCGCATGTGAATGAGCAGTTCTTC. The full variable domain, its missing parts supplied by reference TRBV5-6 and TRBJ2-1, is DAGVTQSPTHLIKTRGQQVTLRCSPKSGHDTVSWYQQALGQGPQFIFQYYEEEERQRGNFPDRFSGHQFPNYSSELNVNALLLGDSALYLCASSPGQGAHVNEQFFGPGTRLTVL.

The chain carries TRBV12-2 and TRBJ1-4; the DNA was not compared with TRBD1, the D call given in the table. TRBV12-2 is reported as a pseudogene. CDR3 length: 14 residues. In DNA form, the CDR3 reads TGTGCAAGTCGCTTCTCCTGGGGGCATGAAAAACTGTTTTTT. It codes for CASRFSWGHEKLFF.

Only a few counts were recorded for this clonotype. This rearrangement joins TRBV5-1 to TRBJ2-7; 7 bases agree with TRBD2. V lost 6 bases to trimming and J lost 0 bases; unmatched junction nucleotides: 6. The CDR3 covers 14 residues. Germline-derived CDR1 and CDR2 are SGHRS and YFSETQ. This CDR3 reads CASNPGGSSYEQYF. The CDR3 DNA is TGCGCCAGCAATCCGGGCGGGAGCTCCTACGAGCAGTACTTC. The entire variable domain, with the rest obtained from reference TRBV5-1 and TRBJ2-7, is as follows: KAGVTQTPRYLIKTRGQQVTLSCSPISGHRSVSWYQQTPGQGLQFLFEYFSETQRNKGNFPGRFSGRQFSNSRSEMNVSTLELGDSALYLCASNPGGSSYEQYFGPGTRLTVT.

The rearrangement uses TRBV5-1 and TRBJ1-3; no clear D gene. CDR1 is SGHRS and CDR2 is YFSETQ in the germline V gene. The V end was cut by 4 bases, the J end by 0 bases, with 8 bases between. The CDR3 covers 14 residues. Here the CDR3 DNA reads TGCGCCAGCAGCAACGGAGGCTCTGGAAACACCATATATTTT. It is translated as CASSNGGSGNTIYF.

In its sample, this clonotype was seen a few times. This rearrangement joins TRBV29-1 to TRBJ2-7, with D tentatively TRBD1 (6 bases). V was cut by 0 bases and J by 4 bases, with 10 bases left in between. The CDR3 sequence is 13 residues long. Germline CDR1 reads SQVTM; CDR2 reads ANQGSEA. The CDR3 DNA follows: TGCAGCGTTGAAGAGCGACAGGATTACGAGCAGTACTTC. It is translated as CSVEERQDYEQYF.

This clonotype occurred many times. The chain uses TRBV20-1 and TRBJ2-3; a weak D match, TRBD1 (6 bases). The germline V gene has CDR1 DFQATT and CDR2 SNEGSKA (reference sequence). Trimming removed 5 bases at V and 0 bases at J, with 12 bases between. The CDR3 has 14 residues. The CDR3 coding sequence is TGCAGTGCTTCGGACAGAGACAGCACAGATACGCAGTATTTT. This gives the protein CSASDRDSTDTQYF.

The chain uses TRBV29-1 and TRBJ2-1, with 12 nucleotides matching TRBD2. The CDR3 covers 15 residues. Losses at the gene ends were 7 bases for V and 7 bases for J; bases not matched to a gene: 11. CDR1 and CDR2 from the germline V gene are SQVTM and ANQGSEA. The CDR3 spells CSAYGLAGSGNEQFF. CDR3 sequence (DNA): TGCAGCGCTTACGGACTAGCGGGATCAGGAAATGAGCAGTTCTTC.

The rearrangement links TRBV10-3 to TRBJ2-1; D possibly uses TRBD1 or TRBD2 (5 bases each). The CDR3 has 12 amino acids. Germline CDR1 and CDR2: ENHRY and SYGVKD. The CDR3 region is CARGASYNEQFF. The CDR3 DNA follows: TGTGCTAGAGGGGCCTCCTACAATGAGCAGTTCTTC.

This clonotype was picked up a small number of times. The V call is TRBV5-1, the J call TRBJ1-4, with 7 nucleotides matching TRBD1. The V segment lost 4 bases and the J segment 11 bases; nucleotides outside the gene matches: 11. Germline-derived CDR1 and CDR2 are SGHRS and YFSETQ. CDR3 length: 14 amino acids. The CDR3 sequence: CASSNMEGADKLFF. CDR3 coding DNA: TGCGCCAGCAGCAACATGGAGGGGGCTGATAAACTGTTTTTT.

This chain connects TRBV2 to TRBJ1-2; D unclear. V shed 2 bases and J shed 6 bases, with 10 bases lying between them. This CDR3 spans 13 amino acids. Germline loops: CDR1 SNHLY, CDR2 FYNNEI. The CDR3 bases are TGTGCCAGCAGTGAAAGGACCGTGGATGGCTACACCTTC. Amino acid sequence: CASSERTVDGYTF.

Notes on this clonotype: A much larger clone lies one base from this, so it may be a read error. CDR3 in amino acids: CASSPYRADTQNF. In nucleotides, the CDR3 is TGTGCCAGCAGTCCGTACAGGGCAGATACGCAGAATTTT. The chain joins TRBV12-3 or TRBV12-4 to TRBJ2-3; D is perhaps TRBD1 (6 bases). This CDR3 has 13 amino acids.